This paragraph covers one TCR beta chain sequence. Its target is unknown. V was trimmed by 3 bases and J by 8 bases, leaving 11 bases between them. Germline lookup yields CDR1 LNHDA and CDR2 SQIVND (reference sequence). The CDR3 extends over 13 amino acids. PCR employed 60 Vbeta and 13 Jbeta primers. Using immunoSEQ multiplex PCR, the repertoire was profiled, and TCRdb retains in-frame clones only, with some absent. The table lists around 100,000 clones, with 3% to 4% in the top ten. The data derive from a study of cytomegalovirus exposure and HLA in healthy donors. Study-level findings and limits: Associated with cytomegalovirus, according to the listing, were around 170 TCR beta chains. Some segments of the V type, notably TRBV6-2 and TRBV6-3, were excluded as indistinguishable.

J is TRBJ2-1 and V is TRBV19; D is uncertain. Sequenced: PBMCs. The sequence derives from a woman in her thirties in good health and CMV-seronegative. The CDR3 loop reads CASSIVDTYEQFF. The DNA of the CDR3 is TGTGCCAGTAGTATTGTAGATACCTATGAGCAGTTCTTC.